This T cell receptor (beta chain) was sequenced for a study of identical twins. CDR3 length equals 15 residues. Trimming removed 5 bases at V and 0 bases at J, with 11 bases between. Template switching introduced a universal primer site, and the cDNA bore unique molecular identifiers. TCRdb called the 5' RACE reads again in MiXCR, with one record for every CDR3 protein. The sample contains about 490,000 distinct CDR3 sequences, nearly 15% of which appear only once. Study-level results: Conclusions rested on cross-sectional statistics rather than following the same donors. Twin-shared out-of-frame alpha sequences were enriched for low generation probability.

This clonotype was seen only a few times. The antigen remains undetermined. The same specimen was also included in a second study, on yellow fever vaccine responses in identical twins. That paper notes: Vaccine T cell responses of twins reportedly seemed partly convergent and partly personalized.

The TCR was taken from a woman between 18 and 30 years old in good health. The chain carries TRBV12-3 or TRBV12-4 and TRBJ2-1; D gene ambiguous. The specimen sequenced was CD4+ T cells sorted from blood. This CDR3 is CASSRILSSYNEQFF. In DNA form, the CDR3 reads TGTGCCAGCAGTCGCATACTCAGCTCCTACAATGAGCAGTTCTTC.